One sample yielded the 10 T cell receptor beta chains listed below, sequenced in a study of blood T cells in healthy people across ages. Sample-barcoded 5' priming and a J-beta primer mix drove a second PCR of roughly 6 to 12 cycles. Each CDR3 protein gets one entry after TCRdb re-called the 5' RACE reads with MiXCR. The data hold about 1,400,000 distinct CDR3 sequences, with about 43% observed a single time. The sequenced sample was blood. Receptor source: a woman aged 18-29 years in good health.

This chain uses TRBV6-5 with TRBJ2-3, with 9 bases identical to TRBD2. Germline V gene lookup returns CDR1 MNHEY and CDR2 SVGAGI. CDR3 length: 20 residues. The J segment lost 1 base and the V segment lost 3 bases, leaving 17 bases of the junction unmatched. The CDR3 region has the DNA TGTGCCAGCAGTTATTGCGTGGTAGCGGGAGCGCTTTTGGGCACAGATACGCAGTATTTT. Protein: CASSYCVVAGALLGTDTQYF.

The chain has TRBV6-5 and TRBJ2-1; 9 nucleotides align to TRBD2. V gave up 2 bases and J gave up 5 bases; unmatched junction bases: 4. Germline CDR1 is MNHEY and CDR2 is SVGAGI. The CDR3 runs to 15 residues. Here the CDR3 DNA reads TGTGCCAGCAGTTACACGGGACTAGCCGACAATGAGCAGTTCTTC. Protein: CASSYTGLADNEQFF.

This clonotype was observed once. The rearrangement joins TRBV20-1 to TRBJ1-5; D is undetermined. V lost 3 bases, J lost 6 bases, and 15 bases lay in between. This CDR3 comprises 14 residues. Germline values: CDR1 DFQATT, CDR2 SNEGSKA (reference sequence). The CDR3 is CSARGDTGSQPQHF. For the CDR3, the DNA is TGCAGTGCTAGGGGAGACACCGGGAGTCAGCCCCAGCATTTT.

The CDR3 nucleotides are TGTGCCAGCAGCAAGAGCGGGGACTACGAGCAGTACTTC. Its protein product is CASSKSGDYEQYF. The rearrangement uses TRBV21-1 and TRBJ2-7. TRBV21-1 is a listed pseudogene. The CDR3 totals 13 residues.

This clonotype showed up just a few times. The CDR3 bases are TGTGCCACCCGTCCGGTCTATGGCTACACCTTC. It yields the protein CATRPVYGYTF. The rearrangement uses TRBV28 and TRBJ1-2; D remains ambiguous. The CDR3 spans 11 residues. Germline V CDR1 and CDR2: MDHEN, SYDVKM. V dropped 10 bases and J dropped 4 bases, with 10 bases sitting between them.

This chain uses TRBV4-1 with TRBJ2-2; D call uncertain. V dropped 1 base and J dropped 6 bases, with 6 bases sitting between them. This CDR3 has 13 residues. CDR1 and CDR2 (germline): MGHRA, YSYEKL. This CDR3 reads CASSQGTAGELFF. CDR3 sequence (DNA): TGCGCCAGCAGCCAAGGGACGGCCGGGGAGCTGTTTTTT.

This clonotype has a handful of counts. The chain employs TRBV7-9 and TRBJ1-2, with TRBD1 identical over 7 bases. This CDR3 has 14 residues. After removal of 6 bases from V and 5 bases from J, the junction contained 9 bases not matched to a gene. Germline V gene sequence: CDR1 SEHNR, CDR2 FQNEAQ (reference sequence). The DNA of the CDR3 is TGTGCCAGCAGTTCTGGGACACAGGGGTATGGCTACACCTTC. Amino acids: CASSSGTQGYGYTF.

This clonotype has more than one count but fewer than ten. This chain links TRBV20-1 with TRBJ1-1; no clear D gene. This CDR3 contains 12 residues. Trimming removed 5 bases at V and 6 bases at J, with 13 bases between. CDR1 is DFQATT and CDR2 is SNEGSKA in the germline V gene (reference sequence). CDR3 region: CSARVGVAEAFF. Written as DNA, the CDR3 is TGCAGTGCTCGGGTGGGAGTAGCTGAAGCTTTCTTT.

A single count supports this clonotype. The chain recombines TRBV15 with TRBJ2-3, with 12 positions matching TRBD1. V gave up 11 bases and J gave up 9 bases; unmatched junction bases: 3. In germline, CDR1 is LNHNV, CDR2 YYDKDF (reference sequence). The CDR3 has 11 residues. CDR3 sequence reads: CAAGQGATQYF. DNA for the CDR3: TGTGCCGCGGGACAGGGGGCAACGCAGTATTTT.

The table lists this clonotype with a few counts. The chain couples TRBV12-3 or TRBV12-4 to TRBJ2-7; D possibly corresponds to TRBD1 (5 bases). The CDR3 consists of 12 residues. The germline V and J ends were trimmed by 5 bases and 7 bases, with 12 bases remaining between them. This chain's CDR3 is CASSERQPEQYF. CDR3 nucleotide sequence: TGTGCCAGCAGTGAGAGACAGCCGGAGCAGTACTTC.